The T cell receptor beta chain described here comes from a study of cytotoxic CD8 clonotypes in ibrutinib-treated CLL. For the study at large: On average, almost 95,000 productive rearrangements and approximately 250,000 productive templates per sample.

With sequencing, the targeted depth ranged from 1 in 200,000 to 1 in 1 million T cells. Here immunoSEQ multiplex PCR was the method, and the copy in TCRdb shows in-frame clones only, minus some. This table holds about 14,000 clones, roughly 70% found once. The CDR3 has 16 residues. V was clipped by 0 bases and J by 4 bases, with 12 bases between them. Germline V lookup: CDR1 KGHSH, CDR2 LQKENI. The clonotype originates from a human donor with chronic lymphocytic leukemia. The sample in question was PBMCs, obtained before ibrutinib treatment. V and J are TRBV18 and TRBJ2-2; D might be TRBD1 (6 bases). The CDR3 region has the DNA TGTGCCAGCTCACCACCCCGGACAGACGGCACCGGGGAGCTGTTTTTT. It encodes CASSPPRTDGTGELFF.